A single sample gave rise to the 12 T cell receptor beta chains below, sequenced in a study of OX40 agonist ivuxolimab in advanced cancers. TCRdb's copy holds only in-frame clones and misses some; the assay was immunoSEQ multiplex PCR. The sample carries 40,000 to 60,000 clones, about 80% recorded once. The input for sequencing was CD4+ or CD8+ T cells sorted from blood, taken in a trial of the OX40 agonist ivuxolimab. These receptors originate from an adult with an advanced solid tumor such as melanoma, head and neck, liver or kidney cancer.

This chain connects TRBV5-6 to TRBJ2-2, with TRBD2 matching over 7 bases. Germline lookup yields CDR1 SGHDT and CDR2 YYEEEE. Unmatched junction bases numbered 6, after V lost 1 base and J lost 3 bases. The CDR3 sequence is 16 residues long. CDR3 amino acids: CASSLFAGVYTGELFF. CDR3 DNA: TGTGCCAGCAGCTTGTTCGCGGGGGTCTACACCGGGGAGCTGTTTTTT.

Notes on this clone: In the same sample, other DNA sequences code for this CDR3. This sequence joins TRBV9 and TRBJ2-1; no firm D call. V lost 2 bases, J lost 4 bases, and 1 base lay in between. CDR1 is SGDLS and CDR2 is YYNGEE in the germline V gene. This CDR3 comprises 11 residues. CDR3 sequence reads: CASSVYNEQFF. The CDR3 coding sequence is TGTGCCAGCAGCGTGTACAATGAGCAGTTCTTC.

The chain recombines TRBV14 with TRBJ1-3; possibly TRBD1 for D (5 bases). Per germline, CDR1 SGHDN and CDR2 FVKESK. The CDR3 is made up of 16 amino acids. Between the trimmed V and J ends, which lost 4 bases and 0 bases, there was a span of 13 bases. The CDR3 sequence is CASSPLLGRSGNTIYF. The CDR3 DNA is TGTGCCAGCAGCCCTCTTTTGGGGCGCTCTGGAAACACCATATATTTT.

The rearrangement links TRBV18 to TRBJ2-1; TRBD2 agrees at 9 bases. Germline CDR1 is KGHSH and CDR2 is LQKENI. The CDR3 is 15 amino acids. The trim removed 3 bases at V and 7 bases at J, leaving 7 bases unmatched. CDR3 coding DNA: TGTGCCAGCTCACCGAACGGACTAGCGAGGAATGAGCAGTTCTTC. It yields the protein CASSPNGLARNEQFF.

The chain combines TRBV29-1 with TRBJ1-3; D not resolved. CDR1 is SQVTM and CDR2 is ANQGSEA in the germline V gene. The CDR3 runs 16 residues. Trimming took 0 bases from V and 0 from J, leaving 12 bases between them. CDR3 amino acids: CSVEDEGVYSGNTIYF. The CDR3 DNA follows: TGCAGCGTTGAAGATGAGGGTGTTTACTCTGGAAACACCATATATTTT.

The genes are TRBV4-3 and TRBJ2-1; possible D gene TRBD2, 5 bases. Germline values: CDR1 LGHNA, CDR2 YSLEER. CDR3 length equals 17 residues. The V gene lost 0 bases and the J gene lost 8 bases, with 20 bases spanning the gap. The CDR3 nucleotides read TGCGCCAGCAGCCAAGATCTGGGAGCTCAGGAGGAAGATGAGCAGTTCTTC. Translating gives CASSQDLGAQEEDEQFF.

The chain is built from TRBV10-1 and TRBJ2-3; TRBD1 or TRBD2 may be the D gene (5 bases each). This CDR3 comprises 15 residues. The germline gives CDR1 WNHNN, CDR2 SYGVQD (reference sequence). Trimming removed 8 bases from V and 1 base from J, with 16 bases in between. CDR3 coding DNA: TGCGCCAGCGGATTTCCGGGACGGTGCACAGATACGCAGTATTTT. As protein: CASGFPGRCTDTQYF.

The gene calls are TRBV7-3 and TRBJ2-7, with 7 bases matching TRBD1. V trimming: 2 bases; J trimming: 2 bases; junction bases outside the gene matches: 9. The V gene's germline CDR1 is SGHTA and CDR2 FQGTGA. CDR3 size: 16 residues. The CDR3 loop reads CASSLAGRTGAYEQYF. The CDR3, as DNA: TGTGCCAGCAGCTTAGCTGGTAGGACAGGAGCCTACGAGCAGTACTTC.

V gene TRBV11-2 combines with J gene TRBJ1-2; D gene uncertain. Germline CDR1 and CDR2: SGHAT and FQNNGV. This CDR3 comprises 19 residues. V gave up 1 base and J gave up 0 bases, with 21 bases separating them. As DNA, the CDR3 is TGTGCCAGCAGCTTAGGGAGGTGGGAGCTACTAAGGGCTAACTATGGCTACACCTTC. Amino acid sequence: CASSLGRWELLRANYGYTF.

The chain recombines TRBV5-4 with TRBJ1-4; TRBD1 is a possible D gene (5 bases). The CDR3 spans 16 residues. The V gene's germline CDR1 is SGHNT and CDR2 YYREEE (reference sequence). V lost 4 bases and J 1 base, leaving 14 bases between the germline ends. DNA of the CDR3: TGTGCCAGCAGCCAAGTAACAGGAGAAACTAATGAAAAACTGTTTTTT. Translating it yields CASSQVTGETNEKLFF.

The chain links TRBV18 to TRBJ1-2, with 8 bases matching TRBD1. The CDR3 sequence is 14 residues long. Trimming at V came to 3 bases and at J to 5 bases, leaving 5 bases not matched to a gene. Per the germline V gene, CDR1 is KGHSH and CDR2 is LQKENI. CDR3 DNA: TGTGCCAGCTCACCGCGGGACAGGTATTATGGCTACACCTTC. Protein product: CASSPRDRYYGYTF.

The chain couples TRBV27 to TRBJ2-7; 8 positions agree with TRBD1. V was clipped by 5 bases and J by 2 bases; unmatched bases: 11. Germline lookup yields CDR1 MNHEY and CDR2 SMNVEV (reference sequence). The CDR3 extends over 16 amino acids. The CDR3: CASSLAGGPGAYEQYF. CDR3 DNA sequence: TGTGCCAGCAGTCTTGCAGGGGGCCCGGGGGCCTACGAGCAGTACTTC.